The 16 T cell receptor beta chains below were found in one sample sequenced in a study of T cells after yellow fever vaccination. MiXCR, run by TCRdb on the 5' RACE reads, gives a single entry per CDR3 protein. Of about 63,000 distinct CDR3 sequences in the sample, approximately 8% are singletons; the top ten hold approximately 34%. The sequenced sample was CD8+ T cells sorted from PBMCs, obtained 15 days after the yellow fever booster vaccination. These receptors originate from a man aged 25 to 40 who received the YFV17D yellow fever vaccine.

As concerns this clonotype: A much larger clone sits a single nucleotide away, making a read error possible. The V gene is TRBV12-3 or TRBV12-4, the J gene TRBJ1-6; D is unresolved. Trimming stripped 8 bases from V and 8 bases from J, with 13 bases between. CDR3 length: 13 amino acids. CDR3 nucleotide sequence: TGTGCCAGCTCAGACATATCGGATTCACCCCTCCACTTT. As protein: CASSDISDSPLHF.

This clonotype was observed at least ten times. The chain has TRBV19 and TRBJ2-2, with 16 nucleotides matching TRBD2. CDR3 length: 18 amino acids. The V segment lost 6 bases and the J segment 4 bases; nucleotides outside the gene matches: 8. Germline assignment: CDR1 LNHDA and CDR2 SQIVND (reference sequence). In DNA, the CDR3 is TGTGCCAGTAGGCCGGGGACTAGCGGGAGGGCCTTCACCGGGGAGCTGTTTTTT. It codes for CASRPGTSGRAFTGELFF. Together with reference TRBV19 and TRBJ2-2, the CDR3 gives the full variable domain: DGGITQSPKYLFRKEGQNVTLSCEQNLNHDAMYWYRQDPGQGLRLIYYSQIVNDFQKGDIAEGYSVSREKKESFPLTVTSAQKNPTAFYLCASRPGTSGRAFTGELFFGEGSRLTVL.

This clonotype was found a few times. The V gene is TRBV20-1, the J gene TRBJ2-5; 14 bases are a match to TRBD2. Germline lookup yields CDR1 DFQATT and CDR2 SNEGSKA (reference sequence). J gave up 5 bases and V 6 bases, and 8 bases lay outside the gene matches. The CDR3 covers 15 residues. CDR3 region: CSAPGLAGVRETQYF. CDR3 coding DNA: TGCAGTGCCCCGGGACTAGCGGGAGTTAGGGAGACCCAGTACTTC.

This clonotype was observed at least ten times. This rearrangement joins TRBV12-3 or TRBV12-4 to TRBJ2-7; D is ambiguous. V was shortened by 7 bases and J by 1 base, with 17 bases between the two germline ends. The length of the CDR3 is 15 residues. The DNA of the CDR3 is TGTGCCAGCAACTTCCGTCGACTCCCTTCCTACGAGCAGTACTTC. Amino acids: CASNFRRLPSYEQYF.

With regard to this clonotype: With a much larger clone just one base away, this may be a read error. The chain employs TRBV6-4 and TRBJ2-3, with D possibly matching TRBD2 (6 bases). The CDR3 is 15 residues long. Trimming pared 7 bases from V and 2 bases from J, leaving 16 bases between. The germline gives CDR1 MRHNA, CDR2 SNTAGT. DNA of the CDR3: TGTGCCAGCAATGAGTCGGCGGGGCCCACAGATACGCAGTATTTT. Amino acid sequence: CASNESAGPTDTQYF.

This clonotype occurred many times. The V gene is TRBV4-3, the J gene TRBJ2-1; no firm D call. This CDR3 spans 16 amino acids. Germline V gene data show CDR1 as LGHNA and CDR2 as YSLEER. Trimming took 4 bases from V and 5 from J, leaving 18 bases between them. CDR3 nucleotide sequence: TGCGCCAGCAGCCCTCAGTTGCGGTCCCCCCACAATGAGCAGTTCTTC. This gives the protein CASSPQLRSPHNEQFF.

There are many counts of this clonotype. This rearrangement joins TRBV6-4 to TRBJ2-1; D unclear. The CDR3 extends over 13 amino acids. V gave up 0 bases and J gave up 15 bases, with 15 bases separating them. CDR1 MRHNA and CDR2 SNTAGT come from the germline V gene. CDR3 region: CASSDSMHPRLFF. The CDR3 bases are TGTGCCAGCAGTGACTCGATGCACCCTCGGCTGTTCTTC.

With regard to this clonotype: This may be a read error: a much more frequent sequence differs by one nucleotide. The CDR3 loop reads CGSSYPADAYNEQFF. The CDR3 DNA sequence: TGTGGCAGCAGTTATCCAGCCGACGCCTACAATGAGCAGTTCTTC. The rearrangement joins TRBV6-2 or TRBV6-3 to TRBJ2-1; D ambiguous. From germline, CDR1 is MNHEY and CDR2 SVGEGT. CDR3 length: 15 residues.

The gene calls are TRBV4-3 and TRBJ2-1; a weak D match, TRBD2 (5 bases). V gave up 1 base and J gave up 9 bases, with 13 bases separating them. CDR3 length: 14 residues. Germline values: CDR1 LGHNA, CDR2 YSLEER. Here the CDR3 DNA reads TGCGCCAGCAGCCAAGTCGGGGAAGAGGGTGAGCAGTTCTTC. This gives the protein CASSQVGEEGEQFF.

There are many counts of this clonotype. The chain has TRBV6-5 and TRBJ2-1; D ambiguous. This CDR3 is 17 amino acids long. Trimming took 0 bases from V and 9 from J, leaving 21 bases between them. Germline CDR1 reads MNHEY; CDR2 reads SVGAGI. This CDR3 is CASSYSASHLGSPEQFF. The CDR3 coding sequence is TGTGCCAGCAGTTACTCGGCCTCCCATTTAGGGTCACCTGAGCAGTTCTTC.

This clonotype was observed at least ten times. The chain joins TRBV2 to TRBJ2-3; no definite D call. This CDR3 contains 14 residues. Germline CDR1 reads SNHLY; CDR2 reads FYNNEI. The V end lost 4 bases, the J end lost 1 base, and 9 bases lay between the germline ends. The CDR3 DNA reads TGTGCCAGCAGTGGGCTGTCTGGCACAGATACGCAGTATTTT. Its protein product is CASSGLSGTDTQYF.

Ten or more counts support this clonotype. The chain carries TRBV29-1 and TRBJ2-1, with 7 nucleotides matching TRBD1. The CDR3 has 10 residues. The V segment lost 7 bases and the J segment 8 bases; nucleotides outside the gene matches: 2. Germline CDR1 is SQVTM and CDR2 is ANQGSEA. The CDR3 protein is CSATGDEQFF. As DNA, the CDR3 is TGCAGCGCAACAGGGGATGAGCAGTTCTTC.

This chain joins TRBV11-2 and TRBJ2-7; 7 bases map to TRBD2. CDR1 and CDR2 (germline): SGHAT, FQNNGV. J lost 3 bases, V lost 5 bases, and 13 bases had no gene match. The CDR3 runs 16 residues. CDR3 bases: TGTGCCAGCAGCCCATCGAGGGGACTATACTACTACGAGCAGTACTTC. Protein product: CASSPSRGLYYYEQYF. Together with reference TRBV11-2 and TRBJ2-7, the CDR3 gives the full variable domain: EAGVAQSPRYKIIEKRQSVAFWCNPISGHATLYWYQQILGQGPKLLIQFQNNGVVDDSQLPKDRFSAERLKGVDSTLKIQPAKLEDSAVYLCASSPSRGLYYYEQYFGPGTRLTVT.

This chain links TRBV20-1 with TRBJ2-1, with 11 bases lining up with TRBD2. CDR3 length equals 15 residues. V lost 7 bases and J lost 0; bases outside the gene matches: 5. Looked up from germline, CDR1 is DFQATT and CDR2 is SNEGSKA (reference sequence). The CDR3 sequence: CSVVTSGSSYNEQFF. The DNA for the CDR3 is TGCAGTGTTGTAACTAGCGGGAGCTCCTACAATGAGCAGTTCTTC.

This clonotype was seen repeatedly, ten times or more. The V gene is TRBV11-2, the J gene TRBJ2-7, with 7 bases identical to TRBD1. From germline, CDR1 is SGHAT and CDR2 FQNNGV. The CDR3 sequence is 15 residues long. V shed 5 bases, J shed 3 bases, and the junction held 10 bases outside the gene matches. DNA for the CDR3: TGTGCCAGCAGCCACCCTTCAGACAGGGACTACGAGCAGTACTTC. Residues: CASSHPSDRDYEQYF. The whole variable domain, filled in from reference TRBV11-2 and TRBJ2-7, reads EAGVAQSPRYKIIEKRQSVAFWCNPISGHATLYWYQQILGQGPKLLIQFQNNGVVDDSQLPKDRFSAERLKGVDSTLKIQPAKLEDSAVYLCASSHPSDRDYEQYFGPGTRLTVT.

This clonotype was seen ten or more times. The chain links TRBV29-1 to TRBJ2-5; D possibly uses TRBD1 or TRBD2 (7 bases each). The CDR3 is 18 amino acids. Germline CDR1 is SQVTM and CDR2 is ANQGSEA. V lost 6 bases and J lost 1, with 27 bases in between. The CDR3 bases are TGCAGCGTCGAGCGCGTTGGGAGGGCAGGGGGGTCCCAAGAGACCCAGTACTTC. It yields the protein CSVERVGRAGGSQETQYF.